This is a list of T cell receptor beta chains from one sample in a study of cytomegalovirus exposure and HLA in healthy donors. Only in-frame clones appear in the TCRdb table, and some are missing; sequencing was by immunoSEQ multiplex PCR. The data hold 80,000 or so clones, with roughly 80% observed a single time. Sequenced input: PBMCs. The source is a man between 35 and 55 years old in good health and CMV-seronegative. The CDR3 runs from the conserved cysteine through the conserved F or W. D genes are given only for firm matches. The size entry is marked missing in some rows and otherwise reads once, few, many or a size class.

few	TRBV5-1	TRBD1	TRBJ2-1	TGCGCCAGCAGCTTGGTGGGACAGGGGGGGAATGAGCAGTTCTTC	CASSLVGQGGNEQFF
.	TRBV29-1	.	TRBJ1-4	TGCAGCGTTGAAGATCAGGGCCTTCTGTTTTTT	CSVEDQGLLFF
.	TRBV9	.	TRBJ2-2	TGTGCCAGCAGCGTAGCGAGCGGAGCCGGGGAGCTGTTTTTT	CASSVASGAGELFF
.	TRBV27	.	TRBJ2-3	TGTGCCAGCCGGGGGAGCGGCACAGATACGCAGTATTTT	CASRGSGTDTQYF
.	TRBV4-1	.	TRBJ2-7	TGCGCCAGCAGCCAAGAACCGGGACTTTCCTCCTACGAGCAGTACTTC	CASSQEPGLSSYEQYF
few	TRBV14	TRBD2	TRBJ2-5	TGTGCCAGCAGCCACTGGACTAGCGGGAGGCAAGAGACCCAGTACTTC	CASSHWTSGRQETQYF
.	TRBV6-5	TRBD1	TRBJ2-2	TGTGCCAGCAGTTACGGGACAGGCCTGAGCCGGGAGCTGTTTTTT	CASSYGTGLSRELFF
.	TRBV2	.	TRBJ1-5	TGTGCCAGCAGGATCGCCAGTAGCAATCAGCCCCAGCATTTT	CASRIASSNQPQHF
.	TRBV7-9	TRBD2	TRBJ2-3	TGTGCCAGCACCTCGGGGACTAGCGGGAGGACAGATACGCAGTATTTT	CASTSGTSGRTDTQYF
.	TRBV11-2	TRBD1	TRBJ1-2	TGTGCCAGCAGCTTGACAGGGTCCCCCCTTGGCTACACCTTC	CASSLTGSPLGYTF
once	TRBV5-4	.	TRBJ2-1	TGTGCCAGCAGCTTGGTTTCGTCCTACAATGAGCAGTTCTTC	CASSLVSSYNEQFF
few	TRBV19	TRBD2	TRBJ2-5	TGTGCCAGTAGTGATCGGGCTAGCGGGCGGGAGACCCAGTACTTC	CASSDRASGRETQYF
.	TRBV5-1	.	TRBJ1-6	TGCGCCAGCAGCCTCGCATCTAGCTCCTATAATTCACCCCTCCACTTT	CASSLASSSYNSPLHF
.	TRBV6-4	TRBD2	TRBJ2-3	TGTGCCAGCAGTGACTCGACTAGCGGGAGGGACAGGGATACGCAGTATTTT	CASSDSTSGRDRDTQYF
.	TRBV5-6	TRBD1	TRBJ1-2	TGTGCCAGCAGCCGGGACAGGGGGCTAGACTATGGCTACACCTTC	CASSRDRGLDYGYTF
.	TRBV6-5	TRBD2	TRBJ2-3	TGTGCCAGCATAAGTAGCGGGAGCCGCACAGATACGCAGTATTTT	CASISSGSRTDTQYF
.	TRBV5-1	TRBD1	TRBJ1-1	TGCGCCAGCAGCTTGGCAGGGGGCGCGACGGCCACTGAAGCTTTCTTT	CASSLAGGATATEAFF
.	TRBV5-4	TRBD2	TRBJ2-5	TGTGCCAGCAGAGTCCGGGGGGGGGAAGAGACCCAGTACTTC	CASRVRGGEETQYF
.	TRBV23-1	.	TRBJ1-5	TGCGCCAGCAGTCACCCAGGCCGAACTCAGCCCCAGCATTTT	CASSHPGRTQPQHF